This T cell receptor beta chain was sequenced in a study of blood T cell repertoires in COVID-19. Per the germline V gene, CDR1 is SGHAT and CDR2 is FQNNGV. The CDR3 runs to 16 residues. The ends were cut back, 5 bases at V and 2 bases at J, with 18 bases in the middle. This clone has just one count. Profiling relied on immunoSEQ multiplex PCR, and the TCRdb table lists in-frame clones only, not all of them. The sample includes about 230,000 clones, 85% to 90% of them seen just once. This TCR was sampled from a middle-aged man with COVID-19, enrolled during active disease. Sequencing was carried out using peripheral blood. This sequence joins TRBV11-2 and TRBJ2-5; possible D gene TRBD2, 6 bases. CDR3 loop: CASSPTGTWKQETQYF. For the CDR3, the DNA is TGTGCCAGCAGCCCGACCGGGACTTGGAAACAAGAGACCCAGTACTTC.